This T cell receptor (beta chain) originates from a study of blood T cell repertoires in COVID-19. V lost 3 bases to trimming and J lost 3 bases; unmatched junction nucleotides: 11. Germline V CDR1 and CDR2: GTSNPN, SVGIG (reference sequence). This CDR3 spans 15 amino acids. Sequencing used immunoSEQ multiplex PCR; TCRdb keeps in-frame clones, though not all of them. The table shows over 200,000 clones, with just under 90% occurring only once. The count of this clone is one. Material: peripheral blood. The rearrangement uses TRBV30 and TRBJ2-7, with 7 bases aligning to TRBD2. This sequence was found in a man in his thirties or forties with COVID-19, enrolled during active disease. The CDR3 here is CAWRRAETSSYEQYF. CDR3 DNA: TGTGCCTGGAGACGAGCCGAGACTAGCAGCTACGAGCAGTACTTC.